Only a few counts were recorded for the clone carrying this T cell receptor (beta chain). This entry comes from a study of blood T cell repertoires in COVID-19. Original analysis: Amplification from reference gene primers served as the basis for estimated nucleated cell counts. Profiled with immunoSEQ multiplex PCR; TCRdb holds only in-frame clones, not every one. That table furnishes V, J and clone size, whereas the DNA furnished D and trimming. The sample has roughly 250,000 clones; 70% to 85% are singletons. Germline CDR1 is LGHDT and CDR2 is YNNKEL (reference sequence). The CDR3 totals 15 residues. Trimming took off 1 base at V and 7 bases at J, with 14 bases between the two ends.

The clonotype comes from a woman aged 40 to 49 with active or convalescent COVID-19. This rearrangement joins TRBV3-1 (or the pseudogene TRBV3-2) to TRBJ1-5; the D gene is possibly TRBD1 (6 bases). Sequenced sample: peripheral blood. CDR3 bases: TGTGCCAGCAGCCAAGGGGCGGGGGGGCAACAGCCCCAGCATTTT. It codes for CASSQGAGGQQPQHF.